The clone carrying this T cell receptor beta chain was seen a few times. The target antigen is unknown. This record belongs to a study of early T cells in non-severe SARS-CoV-2 infection. Across the whole study: The authors sequenced bulk RNA from unsorted whole blood, leaving chains unpaired.

TCRdb independently ran MiXCR on the 5' RACE reads; one entry per CDR3 protein. The sample contains 35,000 to 45,000 distinct CDR3 sequences, around 6.1% of which appear only once. V was cut by 6 bases and J by 8 bases, with 19 bases left in between. CDR1 is SGHAT, CDR2 FQNNGV, per germline. CDR3 size: 15 residues. General study points: VDJdb matching skewed toward anti-spike CD8 responses, missing private and CD4 specificities.

The TCR comes from an adult who was a healthcare worker with PCR-confirmed SARS-CoV-2 infection or an uninfected control (not recorded which). The sequencing sample was made of whole blood. The chain couples TRBV11-2 to TRBJ1-4; tentatively, D is TRBD1 (5 bases). The CDR3 coding sequence is TGTGCCAGCAGATCCTTCGGGAGGGGCGGGGAAAAACTGTTTTTT. Protein: CASRSFGRGGEKLFF. The full variable domain, completed using reference TRBV11-2 and TRBJ1-4, is EAGVAQSPRYKIIEKRQSVAFWCNPISGHATLYWYQQILGQGPKLLIQFQNNGVVDDSQLPKDRFSAERLKGVDSTLKIQPAKLEDSAVYLCASRSFGRGGEKLFFGSGTQLSVL.